A selection of T cell receptor beta chains follows, all from one sample in a study of blood T cell repertoires in COVID-19. The method was immunoSEQ multiplex PCR; TCRdb's version includes in-frame clones alone and lacks a portion of them. The table records about 78,000 clones, around 90% of them present only once. Sequencing used peripheral blood. The receptors come from an elderly woman with acute or convalescent COVID-19. CDR3s include the opening cysteine and the closing phenylalanine or tryptophan. A D gene is named only where the DNA matches it firmly.

V gene: TRBV6-5
D gene: NA
CDR3 length: 14
J gene: TRBJ1-1
CDR3 protein: CASSYGGVNTEAFF

V gene: TRBV23-1
D gene: TRBD1
CDR3 length: 15
J gene: TRBJ1-5
CDR3 protein: CASSLGWGQNQPQHF

V gene: TRBV5-5
D gene: NA
CDR3 length: 13
J gene: TRBJ1-1
CDR3 protein: CASSPQYDTEAFF

V gene: TRBV21-1
D gene: NA
CDR3 length: 16
J gene: TRBJ1-2
CDR3 protein: CASSIRQGALNYGYTF

V gene: TRBV5-1
D gene: NA
CDR3 length: 16
J gene: TRBJ1-6
CDR3 protein: CASSLGAGTPNSPLHF

V gene: TRBV7-9
D gene: TRBD1
CDR3 length: 16
J gene: TRBJ1-6
CDR3 protein: CASSLGPTGDFSPLHF

V gene: TRBV5-1
D gene: TRBD1
CDR3 length: 15
J gene: TRBJ1-2
CDR3 protein: CASSLEGGFDYGYTF

V gene: TRBV5-1
D gene: TRBD2
CDR3 length: 16
J gene: TRBJ2-5
CDR3 protein: CASSSGSSGKRETQYF

V gene: TRBV25-1
D gene: NA
CDR3 length: 13
J gene: TRBJ1-2
CDR3 protein: CASSEQGGYGYTF

V gene: TRBV15
D gene: NA
CDR3 length: 18
J gene: TRBJ1-5
CDR3 protein: CATSVRGLYDLAGQPQHF

V gene: TRBV6-1
D gene: NA
CDR3 length: 14
J gene: TRBJ1-1
CDR3 protein: CASSELQGIAEAFF

V gene: TRBV28
D gene: TRBD1
CDR3 length: 15
J gene: TRBJ2-7
CDR3 protein: CASSRPGQGTYEQYF

V gene: TRBV5-1
D gene: NA
CDR3 length: 14
J gene: TRBJ1-1
CDR3 protein: CASSLPQGNTEAFF

V gene: TRBV19
D gene: NA
CDR3 length: 13
J gene: TRBJ2-7
CDR3 protein: CASSVGAAYEQYF